This T cell receptor (beta chain) was recovered during a study of OX40 agonist ivuxolimab in advanced cancers. Study details: Administration of intravenous ivuxolimab to patients occurred every 2 weeks at 0.01 to 10 mg/kg. The dose-escalation cohort had hepatocellular carcinoma, melanoma, renal cell or head and neck cancer. One patient with hepatocellular carcinoma and two with cutaneous melanoma, three in all, had partial responses. General study points: The average count of expanded clones was higher among CD8+ T cells than among CD4+.

Data came from immunoSEQ multiplex PCR; TCRdb stores just in-frame clones and leaves some out. The sample has nearly 110,000 clones; 90% are singletons. CDR1 is MNHNS, CDR2 SASEGT, per germline. This CDR3 contains 12 residues. With respect to this clone: Its antigen remains unknown.

This TCR derives from an adult with an advanced solid tumor such as melanoma, head and neck, liver or kidney cancer. J is TRBJ1-5 and V is TRBV6-1, with no clear D. This sample comprised CD4+ or CD8+ T cells sorted from blood, obtained in a trial of the OX40 agonist ivuxolimab. CDR3 protein: CSTHERDQPQHF. In nucleotides, the CDR3 is TGTTCCACCCACGAACGGGATCAGCCCCAGCATTTT.